These 9 T cell receptor beta chains share one sample of origin, sequenced in a study of T cells in Graves' hyperthyroidism and ophthalmopathy. The source material, RNA transcripts, was used to amplify TCR beta CDR3 regions. Researchers ran a first-round RT-PCR on the TCR CDR3 using the HTBI primer set. TCRdb re-derived calls from the multiplex PCR reads in MiXCR, one entry per CDR3 protein. The table lists about 680,000 distinct CDR3 sequences, about 35% of them singletons, with more than 25% in the top ten. Sequencing was performed on blood. All receptors derive from a woman aged 40-49 years with Graves' hyperthyroidism.

The CDR3 coding sequence is TGTGCCAGCCGCTGGGGAGGGGCCATCTACAATGAGCAGTTCTTC. As protein: CASRWGGAIYNEQFF. The chain uses TRBV7-9 and TRBJ2-1; 7 nucleotides match TRBD2. The CDR3 extends over 15 amino acids. V dropped 8 bases and J dropped 3; count of bases not matched to a gene: 10. Germline V gene lookup returns CDR1 SEHNR and CDR2 FQNEAQ (reference sequence).

This clonotype showed up many times. The J gene is TRBJ1-2, the V gene TRBV4-3; no clear D. The length of the CDR3 is 12 residues. The germline gives CDR1 LGHNA, CDR2 YSLEER. The V end was cut by 4 bases, the J end by 3 bases, with 6 bases between. CDR3 sequence (DNA): TGCGCCAGCAGCCGTCGCGACTATGGCTACACCTTC. Encoded protein: CASSRRDYGYTF.

This rearrangement joins TRBV25-1 to TRBJ2-7; no firm D call. Looked up from germline, CDR1 is MGHDK and CDR2 is SYGVNS. The length of the CDR3 is 12 residues. The CDR3 reads CISQESSYEQYF. In DNA form, the CDR3 reads TGTATCAGTCAGGAAAGCTCCTACGAGCAGTACTTC.

The V call is TRBV28, the J call TRBJ2-6, with TRBD1 identical over 7 bases. This CDR3 has 15 residues. The V gene end was trimmed by 4 bases and the J gene end by 4 bases; junction bases not matched to a gene: 4. Germline values: CDR1 MDHEN, CDR2 SYDVKM. CDR3 nucleotide sequence: TGTGCCAGCAGTTCGACAGGGCACGGGGCCAACGTCCTGACTTTC. Translation gives CASSSTGHGANVLTF.

This sequence joins TRBV6-5 and TRBJ1-5, with TRBD1 matching over 7 bases. Germline V gene data show CDR1 as MNHEY and CDR2 as SVGAGI. The CDR3 is made up of 14 amino acids. V trimming: 2 bases; J trimming: 5 bases; junction bases outside the gene matches: 3. The CDR3 bases are TGTGCCAGCAGTTACGGACAGGATGATCAGCCCCAGCATTTT. Translation: CASSYGQDDQPQHF.

This clonotype was detected a few times. CDR3 residues: CASIWGNTNTGELFF. CDR3 bases: TGTGCCAGCATTTGGGGAAACACGAACACCGGGGAGCTGTTTTTT. The V and J genes are TRBV2 and TRBJ2-2; D unresolved. The CDR3 spans 15 residues. The V end lost 7 bases, the J end lost 0 bases, and 12 bases lay between the germline ends. Germline V CDR1 and CDR2: SNHLY, FYNNEI.

This clonotype was found a few times. The junction does not match germline at one end; this may be a read error. The chain links TRBV5-1 to TRBJ1-1, with 7 bases matching TRBD1. This CDR3 has 16 residues. CDR1 SGHRS and CDR2 YFSETQ come from the germline V gene. This CDR3 reads CASSRRQGYNTSEAFF. The CDR3 nucleotides read TGTGCCAGCAGCCGCAGACAGGGATACAACACTTCTGAAGCTTTCTTT.

The chain carries TRBV27 and TRBJ1-2; D not certain. CDR3 length: 15 amino acids. Trimming removed 3 bases from V and 4 bases from J, with 15 bases in between. CDR1 and CDR2 from the germline V gene are MNHEY and SMNVEV (reference sequence). CDR3 nucleotide sequence: TGTGCCAGCAGTTTGCATACGGATATGAGCTATGGCTACACCTTC. This encodes CASSLHTDMSYGYTF.

J is TRBJ1-3 and V is TRBV7-9; TRBD1 matches at 8 bases. CDR1 is SEHNR and CDR2 is FQNEAQ in the germline V gene (reference sequence). J lost 0 bases, V lost 5 bases, and 6 bases had no gene match. The CDR3 totals 16 residues. The CDR3: CASSRGTGNSGNTIYF. In DNA form, the CDR3 reads TGTGCCAGCAGCCGAGGGACAGGCAACTCTGGAAACACCATATATTTT. Based on the CDR3 plus reference TRBV7-9 and TRBJ1-3, the full variable domain is DTGVSQNPRHKITKRGQNVTFRCDPISEHNRLYWYRQTLGQGPEFLTYFQNEAQLEKSRLLSDRFSAERPKGSFSTLEIQRTEQGDSAMYLCASSRGTGNSGNTIYFGEGSWLTVV.